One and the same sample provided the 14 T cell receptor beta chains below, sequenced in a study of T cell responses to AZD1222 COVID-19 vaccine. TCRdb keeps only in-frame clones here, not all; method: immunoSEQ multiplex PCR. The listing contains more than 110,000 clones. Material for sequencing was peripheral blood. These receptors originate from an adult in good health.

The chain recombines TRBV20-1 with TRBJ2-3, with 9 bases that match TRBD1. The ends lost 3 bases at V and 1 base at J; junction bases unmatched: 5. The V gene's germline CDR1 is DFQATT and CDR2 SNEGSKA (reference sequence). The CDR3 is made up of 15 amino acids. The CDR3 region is CSASSDRGRTDTQYF. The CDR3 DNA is TGCAGTGCTAGTTCGGACAGGGGCCGCACAGATACGCAGTATTTT.

The CDR3 sequence: CASSPEVVRSYNEQFF. The CDR3 DNA sequence: TGTGCCAGCAGCCCCGAGGTAGTCCGATCCTACAATGAGCAGTTCTTC. The chain employs TRBV6-2 or TRBV6-3 and TRBJ2-1; D remains ambiguous. Germline values: CDR1 MNHEY, CDR2 SVGEGT. The CDR3 extends over 16 amino acids. The V and J ends lost 6 bases and 1 base respectively, with 16 bases between them.

CDR3 region: CASSSTVFEKLFF. The DNA of the CDR3 is TGTGCCAGCAGTTCGACAGTTTTTGAAAAACTGTTTTTT. The chain employs TRBV12-3 or TRBV12-4 and TRBJ1-4; TRBD1 might be the D (5 bases). With 4 bases removed from V and 7 bases from J, the gap between germline ends came to 10 bases. The CDR3 contains 13 residues.

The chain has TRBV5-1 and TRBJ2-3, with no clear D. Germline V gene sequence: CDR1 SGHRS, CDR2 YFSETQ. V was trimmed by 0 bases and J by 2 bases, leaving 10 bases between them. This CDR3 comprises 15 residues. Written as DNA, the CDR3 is TGCGCCAGCAGCTTGGATGCCTCGGCCACAGATACGCAGTATTTT. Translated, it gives CASSLDASATDTQYF.

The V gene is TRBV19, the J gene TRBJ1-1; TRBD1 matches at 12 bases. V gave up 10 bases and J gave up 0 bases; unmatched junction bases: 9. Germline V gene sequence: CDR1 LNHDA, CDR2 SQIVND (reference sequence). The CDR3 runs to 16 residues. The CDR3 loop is CATSRDRGRVNTEAFF. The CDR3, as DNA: TGTGCCACGTCCCGGGACAGGGGGCGGGTGAACACTGAAGCTTTCTTT. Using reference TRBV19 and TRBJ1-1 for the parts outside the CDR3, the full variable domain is DGGITQSPKYLFRKEGQNVTLSCEQNLNHDAMYWYRQDPGQGLRLIYYSQIVNDFQKGDIAEGYSVSREKKESFPLTVTSAQKNPTAFYLCATSRDRGRVNTEAFFGQGTRLTVV.

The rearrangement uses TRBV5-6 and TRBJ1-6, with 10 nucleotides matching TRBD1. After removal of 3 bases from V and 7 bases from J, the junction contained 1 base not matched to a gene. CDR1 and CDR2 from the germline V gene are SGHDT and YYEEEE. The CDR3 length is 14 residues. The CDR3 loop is CASSSDRGNSPLHF. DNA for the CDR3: TGTGCCAGCAGCTCGGACAGGGGGAATTCACCCCTCCACTTT. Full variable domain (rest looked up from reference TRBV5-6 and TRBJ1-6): DAGVTQSPTHLIKTRGQQVTLRCSPKSGHDTVSWYQQALGQGPQFIFQYYEEEERQRGNFPDRFSGHQFPNYSSELNVNALLLGDSALYLCASSSDRGNSPLHFGNGTRLTVT.

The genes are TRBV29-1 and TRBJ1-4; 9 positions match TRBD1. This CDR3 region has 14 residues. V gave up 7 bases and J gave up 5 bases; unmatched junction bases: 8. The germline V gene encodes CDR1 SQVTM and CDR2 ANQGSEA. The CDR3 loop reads CSALPGTGNEKLFF. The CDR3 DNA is TGCAGCGCCCTGCCCGGGACAGGGAATGAAAAACTGTTTTTT.

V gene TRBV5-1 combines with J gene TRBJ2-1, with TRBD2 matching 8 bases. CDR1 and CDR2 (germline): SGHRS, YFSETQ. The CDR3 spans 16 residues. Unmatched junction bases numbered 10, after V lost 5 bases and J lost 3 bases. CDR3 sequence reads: CASSPLAGSLYNEQFF. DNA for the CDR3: TGCGCCAGCAGTCCATTAGCGGGGAGTCTCTACAATGAGCAGTTCTTC.

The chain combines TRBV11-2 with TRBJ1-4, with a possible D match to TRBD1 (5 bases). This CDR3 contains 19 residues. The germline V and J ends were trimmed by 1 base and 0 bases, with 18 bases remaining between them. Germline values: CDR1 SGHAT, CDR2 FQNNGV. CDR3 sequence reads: CASSLGGSGYTATNEKLFF. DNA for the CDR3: TGTGCCAGCAGCTTAGGGGGCAGTGGTTACACCGCAACTAATGAAAAACTGTTTTTT.

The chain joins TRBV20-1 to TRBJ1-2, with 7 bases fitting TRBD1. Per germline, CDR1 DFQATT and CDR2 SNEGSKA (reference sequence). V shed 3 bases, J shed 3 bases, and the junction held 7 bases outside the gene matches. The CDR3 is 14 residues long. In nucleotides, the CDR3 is TGCAGTGCTAGTAGACAGGGAGCTGACTATGGCTACACCTTC. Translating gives CSASRQGADYGYTF.

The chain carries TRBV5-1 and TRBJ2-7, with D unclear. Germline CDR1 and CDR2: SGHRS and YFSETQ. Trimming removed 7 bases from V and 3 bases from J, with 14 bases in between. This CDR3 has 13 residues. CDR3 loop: CASAKGEVYEQYF. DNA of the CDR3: TGCGCCAGCGCCAAAGGAGAGGTCTACGAGCAGTACTTC.

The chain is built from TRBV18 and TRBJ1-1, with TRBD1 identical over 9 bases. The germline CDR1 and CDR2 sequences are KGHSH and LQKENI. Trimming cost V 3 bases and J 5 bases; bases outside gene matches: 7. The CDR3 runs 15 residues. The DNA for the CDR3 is TGTGCCAGCTCACCCCAGGGACAGGGTGAGACTGAAGCTTTCTTT. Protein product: CASSPQGQGETEAFF.

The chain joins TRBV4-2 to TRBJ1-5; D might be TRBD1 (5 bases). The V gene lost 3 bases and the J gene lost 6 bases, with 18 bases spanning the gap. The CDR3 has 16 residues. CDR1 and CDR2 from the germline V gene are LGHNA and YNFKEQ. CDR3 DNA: TGTGCCAGCAGCCACGGCCAAGGGCAGGGCCCTCAGCCCCAGCATTTT. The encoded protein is CASSHGQGQGPQPQHF.

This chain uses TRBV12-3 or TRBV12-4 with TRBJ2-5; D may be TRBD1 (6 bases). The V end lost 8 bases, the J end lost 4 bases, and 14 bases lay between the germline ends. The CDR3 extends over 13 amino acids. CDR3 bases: TGTGCCAGCCAGGACAGTGCCCTAGAGACCCAGTACTTC. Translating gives CASQDSALETQYF.